The present T cell receptor (beta chain) was sequenced within a study of early T cells in non-severe SARS-CoV-2 infection. At the level of the study: Chains were not paired, and sequencing was done on bulk RNA from unsorted whole blood.

CDR3 length: 14 residues. Trimming took 5 bases from V and 3 from J, leaving 10 bases between them. Germline assignment: CDR1 MNHEY and CDR2 SMNVEV (reference sequence). TCRdb processed the 5' RACE reads anew with MiXCR; each CDR3 protein has one entry. The sample has approximately 79,000 distinct CDR3 sequences, roughly 13% seen once. This clonotype was counted ten times or more. Sequencing was performed on whole blood. The receptor was derived from an adult who was a healthcare worker with PCR-confirmed SARS-CoV-2 infection or an uninfected control (not recorded which). The chain has TRBV27 and TRBJ1-4, with a possible D match to TRBD1 (5 bases). The CDR3 region has the DNA TGTGCCAGCAGTCAGTGGGGCCCTAATGAAAAACTGTTTTTT. Translating gives CASSQWGPNEKLFF.